Listed below are T cell receptor beta chains from one sample, sequenced in a study of T-cell memory formation after mild COVID-19. TCRdb ran MiXCR on the 5' RACE reads and lists one entry per CDR3 protein. The sample includes more than 10,000 distinct CDR3 sequences, about 14% of them seen just once. Sequenced: PBMCs or a T cell subset sorted from them (not recorded which). These receptors originate from a man aged 18 to 30 who had mild COVID-19 (a few samples of this study predate the infection). Cell type and time point are not known. CDR3s include the opening cysteine and the closing phenylalanine or tryptophan. The order of the fields is V gene, J gene, D gene, clone size, CDR3 DNA, CDR3 protein. D genes are given only for firm matches. Clone sizes are given selectively: once, few, many, or a class where the clone is expanded.

v_call: TRBV12-3/TRBV12-4; j_call: TRBJ1-1; d_call: -; clone_size: many; cdr3_nt: TGTGCCAGCATTTGGGGGGGGAACACTGAAGCTTTCTTT; cdr3_aa: CASIWGGNTEAFF
v_call: TRBV6-1; j_call: TRBJ2-1; d_call: TRBD2; clone_size: few; cdr3_nt: TGTGCCAGCAGTGACAGACTAGCGGGGGGGTACAATGAGCAGTTCTTC; cdr3_aa: CASSDRLAGGYNEQFF
v_call: TRBV6-5; j_call: TRBJ1-6; d_call: -; clone_size: many; cdr3_nt: TGTGCCAGCAGCCCCGTGTGGGGGGAGCTACCACCCCTCCACTTT; cdr3_aa: CASSPVWGELPPLHF
v_call: TRBV21-1; j_call: TRBJ1-6; d_call: -; clone_size: -; cdr3_nt: TGTGCCAGCAGCCGAGGGGGCAGCCACAATTCACCCCTCCACTTT; cdr3_aa: CASSRGGSHNSPLHF
v_call: TRBV7-9; j_call: TRBJ2-3; d_call: TRBD1; clone_size: many; cdr3_nt: TGTGCCAGCAGCTCGACCGGGACAGGGGGCCTCGATACGCAGTATTTT; cdr3_aa: CASSSTGTGGLDTQYF
v_call: TRBV12-3/TRBV12-4; j_call: TRBJ1-1; d_call: TRBD1; clone_size: many; cdr3_nt: TGTGCCAGCAGCCCAAGGACAGGGTGGGAGACTGAAGATTTCTTT; cdr3_aa: CASSPRTGWETEDFF
v_call: TRBV20-1; j_call: TRBJ2-5; d_call: -; clone_size: many; cdr3_nt: TGCAGTGCGCACACTCGGCGGGTAGAAGAGACCCAGTACTTC; cdr3_aa: CSAHTRRVEETQYF
v_call: TRBV7-6; j_call: TRBJ1-1; d_call: -; clone_size: many; cdr3_nt: TGTGCCAGCAGCTTACCCGGTGGGGCTGAAGCTTTCTTT; cdr3_aa: CASSLPGGAEAFF
v_call: TRBV21-1; j_call: TRBJ1-5; d_call: -; clone_size: few; cdr3_nt: TGTGCCAGCAGGACTACAGGGGTTCACCAGCCCCAGCATTTT; cdr3_aa: CASRTTGVHQPQHF
v_call: TRBV20-1; j_call: TRBJ1-2; d_call: -; clone_size: few; cdr3_nt: TGCAGTGCTACGACCCCTACAGGGTCGGACTATGGCTACACCTTC; cdr3_aa: CSATTPTGSDYGYTF
v_call: TRBV7-2; j_call: TRBJ1-6; d_call: -; clone_size: -; cdr3_nt: TGTGCCAGCAGCTTAGCTAGGGCGGCACCCCTCCACTTT; cdr3_aa: CASSLARAAPLHF
v_call: TRBV25-1; j_call: TRBJ2-5; d_call: -; clone_size: few; cdr3_nt: TGTGCCAGCAGTGAATCGGCTAGTGCTGAGACCCAGTACTTC; cdr3_aa: CASSESASAETQYF
v_call: TRBV6-2/TRBV6-3; j_call: TRBJ2-7; d_call: -; clone_size: many; cdr3_nt: TGTGCCAGCAGTTACAGCACCGAGCAGTACTTC; cdr3_aa: CASSYSTEQYF
v_call: TRBV30; j_call: TRBJ2-2; d_call: TRBD2; clone_size: few; cdr3_nt: TGTGCCTGGAGTCGGGGCGAGGGTTGGGGACTAAACACCGGGGAGCTGTTTTTT; cdr3_aa: CAWSRGEGWGLNTGELFF
v_call: TRBV7-9; j_call: TRBJ1-1; d_call: TRBD1; clone_size: few; cdr3_nt: TGTGCCAGCAGCCCCGGGACAGTGAACACTGAAGCTTTCTTT; cdr3_aa: CASSPGTVNTEAFF
v_call: TRBV5-4; j_call: TRBJ2-2; d_call: -; clone_size: many; cdr3_nt: TGTGCCAGCAGTACCCCAGTAGTCAACACCGGGGAGCTGTTTTTT; cdr3_aa: CASSTPVVNTGELFF
v_call: TRBV9; j_call: TRBJ1-3; d_call: -; clone_size: many; cdr3_nt: TGTGCCAGCAGCGCCCCGAGCGCCCCCATATATTTT; cdr3_aa: CASSAPSAPIYF
v_call: TRBV24-1; j_call: TRBJ2-1; d_call: -; clone_size: many; cdr3_nt: TGTGCCACCAGTGACGCGGCAGGAGGGGACAATGAGCAGTTCTTC; cdr3_aa: CATSDAAGGDNEQFF
v_call: TRBV30; j_call: TRBJ2-2; d_call: TRBD1; clone_size: many; cdr3_nt: TGTGCCTTTGCAGGGGGCACCGGGGAGCTGTTTTTT; cdr3_aa: CAFAGGTGELFF
v_call: TRBV4-1; j_call: TRBJ2-2; d_call: -; clone_size: many; cdr3_nt: TGCGCCAGCAGCCCTTATTTAGACGGTGACACCGGGGAGCTGTTTTTT; cdr3_aa: CASSPYLDGDTGELFF
v_call: TRBV11-2; j_call: TRBJ2-3; d_call: -; clone_size: -; cdr3_nt: TGTGCCAGCAGCCAGGGGGGGGGCCTGACAGATACGCAGTATTTT; cdr3_aa: CASSQGGGLTDTQYF
v_call: TRBV29-1; j_call: TRBJ2-3; d_call: -; clone_size: many; cdr3_nt: TGCACCACGAGAGGGGGTATAGGACACGATACGCAGTATTTT; cdr3_aa: CTTRGGIGHDTQYF
v_call: TRBV7-9; j_call: TRBJ1-1; d_call: TRBD1; clone_size: many; cdr3_nt: TGTGCCAGCAGCTCAAGTTTGACAGGGCCCCCTTACACTGAAGCTTTCTTT; cdr3_aa: CASSSSLTGPPYTEAFF
v_call: TRBV4-3; j_call: TRBJ2-3; d_call: -; clone_size: many; cdr3_nt: TGCGCCAGCAGCCAAGATCCGGGCTCTAGCACAGATACGCAGTATTTT; cdr3_aa: CASSQDPGSSTDTQYF
v_call: TRBV7-8; j_call: TRBJ2-1; d_call: TRBD2; clone_size: many; cdr3_nt: TGTGCCAGCGGAAGAGGGACTAGCGGGGGTTACAATGAGCAGTTCTTC; cdr3_aa: CASGRGTSGGYNEQFF
v_call: TRBV5-4; j_call: TRBJ2-6; d_call: -; clone_size: -; cdr3_nt: TGTGCCAGCAGCTTGCCCCTTGGGGCCAACGTCCTGACTTTC; cdr3_aa: CASSLPLGANVLTF
v_call: TRBV2; j_call: TRBJ2-7; d_call: TRBD1; clone_size: few; cdr3_nt: TGTGCCAGCAGTGACGGCGGACAGGGCCCCAACGAGCAGTACTTC; cdr3_aa: CASSDGGQGPNEQYF
v_call: TRBV25-1; j_call: TRBJ2-3; d_call: -; clone_size: many; cdr3_nt: TGTGCCAGCAGTGAATGGGATACGCAGTATTTT; cdr3_aa: CASSEWDTQYF
v_call: TRBV7-2; j_call: TRBJ1-1; d_call: -; clone_size: many; cdr3_nt: TGTGCCAGCAGCCTCCAGAGGAACACTGAAGCTTTCTTT; cdr3_aa: CASSLQRNTEAFF
v_call: TRBV5-5; j_call: TRBJ1-5; d_call: -; clone_size: many; cdr3_nt: TGTGCCAGCAGCTTAGGACGAGATCAGCCCCAGCATTTT; cdr3_aa: CASSLGRDQPQHF
v_call: TRBV12-3/TRBV12-4; j_call: TRBJ1-3; d_call: -; clone_size: many; cdr3_nt: TGTGCCAGCAGTTTAGGGGGTCACCTGTTCTCTGGAAACACCATATATTTT; cdr3_aa: CASSLGGHLFSGNTIYF
v_call: TRBV11-2; j_call: TRBJ2-1; d_call: -; clone_size: many; cdr3_nt: TGTGCCAGCAGCTTAGATTGGGGAAATGAGCAGTTCTTC; cdr3_aa: CASSLDWGNEQFF
v_call: TRBV4-1; j_call: TRBJ2-3; d_call: TRBD2; clone_size: many; cdr3_nt: TGCGCCAGCAGCCAAGACCCCCGGGCGGGGGGGCCGAATACGCAGTATTTT; cdr3_aa: CASSQDPRAGGPNTQYF
v_call: TRBV9; j_call: TRBJ1-6; d_call: TRBD1; clone_size: many; cdr3_nt: TGTGCCAGCAGCGTCCGGGACAGGATTAATTCACCCCTCCACTTT; cdr3_aa: CASSVRDRINSPLHF
v_call: TRBV7-2; j_call: TRBJ2-3; d_call: TRBD2; clone_size: many; cdr3_nt: TGTGCCAGCAGCTTTCCCCAGGCTAGCGGGGCCACAGATACGCAGTATTTT; cdr3_aa: CASSFPQASGATDTQYF
v_call: TRBV12-3/TRBV12-4; j_call: TRBJ2-3; d_call: -; clone_size: many; cdr3_nt: TGTGCCAGCAGCCCCTCCAGGGCAGGCACAAGCACAGATACGCAGTATTTT; cdr3_aa: CASSPSRAGTSTDTQYF
v_call: TRBV9; j_call: TRBJ1-5; d_call: -; clone_size: many; cdr3_nt: TGTGCCAGCAGCGAGATTGGGAATCAGCCCCAGCATTTT; cdr3_aa: CASSEIGNQPQHF
v_call: TRBV7-2; j_call: TRBJ1-6; d_call: -; clone_size: -; cdr3_nt: TGTGCCAGCAGCTTACTGGCAAGCTCCTATAATTCACCCCTCCACTTT; cdr3_aa: CASSLLASSYNSPLHF
v_call: TRBV30; j_call: TRBJ2-1; d_call: -; clone_size: many; cdr3_nt: TGTGCCTGGAGTTGGGTCAATGAGCAGTTCTTC; cdr3_aa: CAWSWVNEQFF
v_call: TRBV27; j_call: TRBJ2-2; d_call: -; clone_size: many; cdr3_nt: TGTGCCAGCAGTTTTCATCTCGGGGAGCTGTTTTTT; cdr3_aa: CASSFHLGELFF
v_call: TRBV6-2/TRBV6-3; j_call: TRBJ1-5; d_call: TRBD1; clone_size: few; cdr3_nt: TGTGCCAGCAGTCAACAACGGGACAGGGTCTATCAGCCCCAGCATTTT; cdr3_aa: CASSQQRDRVYQPQHF
v_call: TRBV11-2; j_call: TRBJ1-2; d_call: TRBD1; clone_size: -; cdr3_nt: TGTGCCAGCAGCTTAGGGACAGGGGATAACTATGGCTACACCTTC; cdr3_aa: CASSLGTGDNYGYTF
v_call: TRBV6-5; j_call: TRBJ1-2; d_call: -; clone_size: -; cdr3_nt: TGTGCCAGCAGGGGAGGGGTAGTCAAGGGTAATGTTGACTATGGCTACACCTTC; cdr3_aa: CASRGGVVKGNVDYGYTF
v_call: TRBV28; j_call: TRBJ1-1; d_call: TRBD1; clone_size: few; cdr3_nt: TGTGCCAGCAATGACAGGGGTTCCCCTCACACTGAAGCTTTCTTT; cdr3_aa: CASNDRGSPHTEAFF
v_call: TRBV4-3; j_call: TRBJ2-2; d_call: TRBD2; clone_size: -; cdr3_nt: TGCGCCAGCAGCCGTACTAGCGGGGGGGCAGACACCGGGGAGCTGTTTTTT; cdr3_aa: CASSRTSGGADTGELFF
v_call: TRBV4-1; j_call: TRBJ2-3; d_call: -; clone_size: many; cdr3_nt: TGCGCCAGCAGCCAAGGGTATTTTGGGGTCACAGATACGCAGTATTTT; cdr3_aa: CASSQGYFGVTDTQYF
v_call: TRBV12-5; j_call: TRBJ1-5; d_call: TRBD1; clone_size: -; cdr3_nt: TGTGCTAGTGGTTTGGTCCAAATGACAGGGGGTAATCAGCCCCAGCATTTT; cdr3_aa: CASGLVQMTGGNQPQHF
v_call: TRBV28; j_call: TRBJ2-3; d_call: -; clone_size: once; cdr3_nt: TGTGCCAGCAGGGGGCAGGGTGCAGATATGCAGGATTTT; cdr3_aa: CASRGQGADMQDF
v_call: TRBV7-6; j_call: TRBJ2-1; d_call: TRBD1; clone_size: few; cdr3_nt: TGTGCCAGCAGCTCAGACAGGGGCTACAATGAGCAGTTCTTC; cdr3_aa: CASSSDRGYNEQFF